This note documents a single T cell receptor (beta chain) sequence. There is no known antigen for this receptor. It has no much larger one-base neighbor in the sample; base qualities were not kept. This sample is drawn from a study of cytomegalovirus exposure and HLA in healthy donors (dated 2017 in TCRdb). With respect to the entire study: An earlier analysis of approximately 640 of the donors reported 276 Gb of sequence data and around 110 million unique TCR beta sequences from some 180 million T cells. Roughly 300 gigabases of sequencing data and 80 million or so unique TCR sequences were included in an early release covering roughly 600 HLA-typed donors. Of the 300 to 500 genotyped donors, 65% to 90% were placed in the genetic ancestry cluster associated with self-reported Caucasian donors. The study aimed to test whether signatures of past pathogen exposure could be identified by cataloging public T cell receptors. The study profiled the T cell repertoires of 666 subjects by immunosequencing and related them to cytomegalovirus serostatus. Along with the approximately 700-subject first cohort, a separate validation cohort of over 90 different subjects was used. High-throughput TCR immunosequencing, statistical association of individual TCRs with disease status, and machine learning were combined to predict cytomegalovirus infection status. To study patterns of TCR occurrence, a later analysis re-analyzed previously published TCR beta repertoires from hundreds of donors and added high-resolution HLA genotyping. The later analysis used no new phenotypic data to find candidate immune exposures, relying instead on TCR beta sequences and their occurrence across donors. In an earlier analysis of 500 to 650 of the donors, high-throughput TCR beta sequencing was used to judge whether each TCR beta V gene segment behaved as functional or pseudogenic. Donor age, sex, ethnicity and CMV serostatus were collected together with the repertoire data. A later genetic analysis took genome-wide SNP genotypes for about 65% of the 666 donors and used that subset as a discovery cohort. Every discovery cohort repertoire had been produced on one sequencing platform. Both class I and class II loci were covered by HLA typing, at four-digit resolution. Typing coverage varied by locus: about 620-640 donors for A, B, C, DRB1 and DQB1; roughly 560 for DQA1; approximately 610 for DPA1; 450 to 480 for DPB1. Four or five DR-DQ haplotypes were handled as single units for association and clustering because linkage in the cohort was strong. Among some 400 genotyped donors of the cohort, an average of roughly 230,000 unique TCR beta nucleotide sequences was sequenced per donor, of which 15% to 20% were non-productive.

The trim is 4 bases for V and 9 bases for J, with a gap of 10 bases between the germline ends. CDR1 and CDR2, per the germline V gene (reference sequence), are LNHDA and SQIVND. The CDR3 sequence holds 12 residues, the cysteine and phenylalanine included. Of all the DNA, just the CDR3 is kept, 36 bases in frame from base 1. Library construction relied on the immunoSEQ multiplex PCR assay. For the multiplex PCR, a mixture combining 60 forward primers for TCR Vbeta segments and 13 reverse primers for TCR Jbeta segments was used. The CDR3 region of rearranged TCR beta genes was amplified from genomic DNA with a multiplex PCR assay. The amplified TCR beta libraries were sequenced on the Illumina HiSeq System as 87-base-pair reads. The study's own analysis went as follows. Across the 600 to 700 repertoires, a later analysis counted around 80 million unique TCR beta chains, some 11 million of which were shared by at least two donors. Raw reads were error-corrected and collapsed into unique sequences with a nearest-neighbor algorithm that merged closely related sequences to remove PCR and sequencing errors. Alignment of CDR3 sequences to IMGT reference sequences was used to assign V, D and J gene segments. For a sequence to be retained, a match of at least six nucleotides to both a V gene segment and a J gene segment was required. Rearrangements were classified as productive when the CDR3 lacked stop codons and remained in frame with V and J, and all other rearrangements were classified as non-productive. Following IMGT convention, CDR3 was defined as the stretch from the second conserved V-encoded cysteine to the conserved J-encoded phenylalanine. The earlier analysis of about 590 of the donors excluded sequences that lacked an unambiguous match to a single V gene segment. In an earlier analysis of a few hundred of the donors, V segments were called functional above 56.7% productive rearrangements and were called segregating when the between-donor standard deviation exceeded 5%. A statistical classification framework was built for diagnosing cytomegalovirus status from the catalog of TCR beta chain sequences. V and J gene assignment, in a later analysis, came from comparing TCR nucleotide sequences with IMGT/GENE-DB human TR gene sequences. The TCRdist pipeline was used in a later analysis to assign CDR3 sequences and most-parsimonious VDJ recombination scenarios. In a later analysis, each TCR beta chain was defined by its CDR3 amino acid sequence together with its V-gene family, and reads without a unique V-gene family were excluded. A later analysis removed 592 highly shared, low-generation-probability nucleotide sequences to deal with suspected cross-contamination and a sequencing artifact. In a later analysis, a clonal expansion index was calculated for each public chain from normalized within-repertoire ranks of inferred template counts. In a later analysis, generation probabilities were computed with a VDJ recombination model fitted to out-of-frame rearrangements, and the resulting probabilities were checked against IGoR. In a later analysis, hypergeometric tests were used to score TCR-TCR, TCR-HLA and TCR-CMV co-occurrence, with a repertoire-size bias correction applied to TCR pairs. False discovery rates were estimated in a later analysis by permuting HLA or CMV assignments 20 times. A later analysis grouped co-occurring TCRs with DBSCAN, adding TCRdist sequence similarity when clustering within HLA-allele-positive subsets. Repertoires with fewer than 30,000 or more than 120,000 public chains, plus five repertoires with anomalous nucleotide sharing, were excluded from co-occurrence clustering. TCRdb's version of the immuneACCESS table is confined to in-frame rearrangements and falls short of the full clone set. An unresolved V gene accounts for under half of the shortfall where checked; the remainder is of unknown origin. V and J calls and clone size follow that table, whereas D and trimming were derived from the DNA. This sample comprises around 200,000 clones, 75% to 80% of them detected only once. Approximately 2% of the sample is taken by the ten largest.

Points the paper makes about the study in general: When HLA alleles, especially DR and DQ, strongly co-occurred, TCR associations were difficult to assign to individual alleles. The cohort was sequenced for TCR beta chains only, and without alpha or paired-chain data the features that could be detected were limited. Compared with the roughly 600-donor mean, donors in an Asian-associated ancestry cluster had fewer N-insertions in productive TCRs, according to a later genetic analysis. Because HLA typing was unavailable for some donors at each locus, only the typed subset was used in association tests. A later analysis reported that several top co-occurrence clusters appeared linked to parvovirus B19, influenza, CMV and Epstein-Barr virus. A cluster of highly shared sequence variants was judged likely to be a technical artifact of the sequencing pipeline. The study listed 164 TCR beta chains as associated with cytomegalovirus. Around 16 rarely observed V segments, including chromosome 9 orphons, were excluded from the earlier analysis of some 590 of the donors because counts were too low. In an earlier analysis of approximately 590 of the donors, most TCR beta V segments were observed in productive rearrangements about 87% or about 30% of the time, broadly matching IMGT annotations. In vitro tests confirmed that three of the cytomegalovirus-associated TCR beta chains recognize cytomegalovirus antigens. Presence/absence analyses assumed roughly uniform sequencing depth across donors, an assumption that may not hold. For the cohort, immune exposure information was limited to CMV serostatus. Linkage disequilibrium might explain the correlated functional status among segregating V segments, but an unknown experimental factor could not be ruled out. A later analysis found that HLA-associated TCR beta chains were more clonally expanded and had lower generation probabilities than equally common non-associated chains. An association between a missense DCLRE1C variant and V-gene and J-gene trimming of TCR beta chains was found in a later genetic analysis and replicated in an independent cohort. Most CMV-associated TCR beta chains appeared to be HLA-restricted in a later analysis, and the HLA associations seemed to be driven largely by CMV exposure. In a later analysis, the rate of TCR association differed among HLA loci, with DRB1 alleles having the most associated TCRs and HLA-C alleles having the fewest. A further reported finding was that TCR beta sequences accurately predicted the HLA-A and HLA-B alleles for most subjects in the first cohort. Because the 87-base-pair reads could not distinguish some IMGT-functional V segments, including TRBV6-2 and TRBV6-3, those segments were excluded. Most TCR sequences were seen in very few donors, while some public TCRs were found in many individuals. The classifier was reported to diagnose cytomegalovirus status with high specificity and sensitivity in both the original and validation cohorts. A later analysis associated some 17,000 TCR beta sequences with specific HLA alleles at a false discovery rate of 0.05. According to the authors, the approach could potentially be generalized to other disease states and immunological phenotypes.

The cohort consisted of 666 healthy bone marrow donors. All cohort members were sampled while nominally healthy, although unrecorded immune exposures were likely present. The donor tested CMV seronegative, placing the donor among the 350 or so seronegative members of the cohort. A peripheral blood sample was provided by each donor, and peripheral blood mononuclear cells were used for TCR beta sequencing. The Qiagen DNeasy Blood Extraction Kit was used to extract genomic DNA from the blood cell samples. The chain is encoded by TRBV19 joined to TRBJ1-5; the D gene is possibly TRBD1, with 6 bases matching. The sequence was obtained from a male donor in good health and CMV-seronegative. Sequencing used PBMCs. In nucleotide form, the sequence is TGTGCCAGTAGTAGAGACAGGTGGCCCCAGCATTTT. Its product reads: CASSRDRWPQHF.